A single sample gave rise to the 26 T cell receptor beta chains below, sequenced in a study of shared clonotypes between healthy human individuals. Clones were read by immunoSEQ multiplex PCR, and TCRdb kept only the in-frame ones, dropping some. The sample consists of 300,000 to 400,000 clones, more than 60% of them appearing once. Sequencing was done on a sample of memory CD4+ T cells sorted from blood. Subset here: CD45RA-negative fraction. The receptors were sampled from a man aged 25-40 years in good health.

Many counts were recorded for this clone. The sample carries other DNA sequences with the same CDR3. CDR3 sequence: CASSDSSGSYNEQFF. The CDR3, as DNA: TGTGCCAGCAGTGACTCTAGCGGGAGCTACAATGAGCAGTTCTTC. The chain uses TRBV6-4 and TRBJ2-1; 9 bases are shared with TRBD2. CDR1 is MRHNA and CDR2 is SNTAGT in the germline V gene. The CDR3 totals 15 residues. V shed 0 bases and J 3 bases; nucleotides not matched to a gene: 0.

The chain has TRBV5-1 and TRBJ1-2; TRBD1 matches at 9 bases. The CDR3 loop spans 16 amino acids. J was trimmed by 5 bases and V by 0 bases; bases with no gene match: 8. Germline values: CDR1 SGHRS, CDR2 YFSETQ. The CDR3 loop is CASSLGRGTGNYGYTF. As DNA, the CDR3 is TGCGCCAGCAGCTTGGGACGCGGGACAGGGAATTATGGCTACACCTTC. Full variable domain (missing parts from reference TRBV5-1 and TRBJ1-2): KAGVTQTPRYLIKTRGQQVTLSCSPISGHRSVSWYQQTPGQGLQFLFEYFSETQRNKGNFPGRFSGRQFSNSRSEMNVSTLELGDSALYLCASSLGRGTGNYGYTFGSGTRLTVV.

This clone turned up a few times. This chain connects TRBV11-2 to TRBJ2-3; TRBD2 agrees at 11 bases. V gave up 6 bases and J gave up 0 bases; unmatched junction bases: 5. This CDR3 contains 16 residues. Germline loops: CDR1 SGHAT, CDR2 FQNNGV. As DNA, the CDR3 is TGTGCCAGCAGAAGACTAGCGGGGCCGAGCACAGATACGCAGTATTTT. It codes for CASRRLAGPSTDTQYF.

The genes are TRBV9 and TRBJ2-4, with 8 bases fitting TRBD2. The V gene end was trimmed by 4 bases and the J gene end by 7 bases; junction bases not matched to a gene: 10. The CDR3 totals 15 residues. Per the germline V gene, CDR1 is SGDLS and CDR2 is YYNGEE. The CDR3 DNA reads TGTGCCAGCAGCACCTTTTTCGGGAGGGGGAACATTCAGTACTTC. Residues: CASSTFFGRGNIQYF.

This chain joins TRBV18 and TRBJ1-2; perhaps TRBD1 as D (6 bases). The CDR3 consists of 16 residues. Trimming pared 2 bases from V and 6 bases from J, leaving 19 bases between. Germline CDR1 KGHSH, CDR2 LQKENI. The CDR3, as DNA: TGTGCCAGCTCACCATCTTTGGACAGTGCCCGCAATGGCTACACCTTC. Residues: CASSPSLDSARNGYTF.

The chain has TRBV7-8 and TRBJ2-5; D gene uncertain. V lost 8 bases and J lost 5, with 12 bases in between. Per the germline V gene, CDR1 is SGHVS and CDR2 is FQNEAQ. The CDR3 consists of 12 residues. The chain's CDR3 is CASATIGETQYF. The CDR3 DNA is TGTGCCAGCGCTACCATAGGGGAGACCCAGTACTTC. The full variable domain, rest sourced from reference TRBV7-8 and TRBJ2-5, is GAGVSQSPRYKVAKRGQDVALRCDPISGHVSLFWYQQALGQGPEFLTYFQNEAQLDKSGLPSDRFFAERPEGSVSTLKIQRTQQEDSAVYLCASATIGETQYFGPGTRLLVL.

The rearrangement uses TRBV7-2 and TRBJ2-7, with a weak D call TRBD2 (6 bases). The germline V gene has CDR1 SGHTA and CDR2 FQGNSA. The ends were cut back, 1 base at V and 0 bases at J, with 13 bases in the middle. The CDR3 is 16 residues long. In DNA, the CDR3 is TGTGCCAGCAGCTTAGGTACGGGAGCCGGCTCCTACGAGCAGTACTTC. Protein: CASSLGTGAGSYEQYF.

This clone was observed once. The CDR3 sequence is CASRGLAGNYNEQFF. DNA for the CDR3: TGTGCCAGCAGGGGACTAGCGGGGAATTACAATGAGCAGTTCTTC. V and J are TRBV2 and TRBJ2-1; TRBD2 aligns across 13 bases. The CDR3 has 15 amino acids. The junction had 3 bases not matched to a gene; V was cut back by 6 bases and J by 4 bases. Looked up from germline, CDR1 is SNHLY and CDR2 is FYNNEI.

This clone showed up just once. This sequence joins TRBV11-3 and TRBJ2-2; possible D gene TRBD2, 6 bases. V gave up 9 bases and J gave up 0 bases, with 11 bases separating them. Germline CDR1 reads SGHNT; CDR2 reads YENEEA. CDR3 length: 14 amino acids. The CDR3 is CASRGNANTGELFF. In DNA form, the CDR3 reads TGTGCCAGTCGCGGGAACGCGAACACCGGGGAGCTGTTTTTT.

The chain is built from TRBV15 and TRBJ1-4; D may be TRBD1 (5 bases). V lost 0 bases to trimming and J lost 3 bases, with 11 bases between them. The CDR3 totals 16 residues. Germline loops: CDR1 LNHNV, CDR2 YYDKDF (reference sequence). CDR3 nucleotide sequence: TGTGCCACCAGCAGAGACTTTCAGGGACCTAATGAAAAACTGTTTTTT. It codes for CATSRDFQGPNEKLFF.

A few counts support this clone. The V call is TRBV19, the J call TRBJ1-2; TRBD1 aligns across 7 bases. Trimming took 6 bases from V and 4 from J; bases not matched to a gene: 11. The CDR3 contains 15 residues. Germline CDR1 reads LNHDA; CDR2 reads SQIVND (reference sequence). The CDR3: CASSRGQPGFYGYTF. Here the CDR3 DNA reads TGTGCCAGTAGCCGGGGACAGCCCGGATTCTATGGCTACACCTTC.

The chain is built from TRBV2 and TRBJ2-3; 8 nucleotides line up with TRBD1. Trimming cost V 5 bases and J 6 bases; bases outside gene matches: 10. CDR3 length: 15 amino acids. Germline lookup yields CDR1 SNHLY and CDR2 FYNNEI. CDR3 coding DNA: TGTGCCAGCAGTCCCTTCAGGGGGCGCGGCGATACGCAGTATTTT. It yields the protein CASSPFRGRGDTQYF. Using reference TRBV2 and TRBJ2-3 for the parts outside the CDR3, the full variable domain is EPEVTQTPSHQVTQMGQEVILRCVPISNHLYFYWYRQILGQKVEFLVSFYNNEISEKSEIFDDQFSVERPDGSNFTLKIRSTKLEDSAMYFCASSPFRGRGDTQYFGPGTRLTVL.

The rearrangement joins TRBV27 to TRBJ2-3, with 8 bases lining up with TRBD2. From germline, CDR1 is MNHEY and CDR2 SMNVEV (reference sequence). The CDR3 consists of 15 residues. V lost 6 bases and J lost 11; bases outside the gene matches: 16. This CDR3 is CASRALRQSGSVQYF. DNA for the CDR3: TGTGCCAGCAGAGCCCTACGGCAGAGCGGGAGCGTGCAGTATTTT.

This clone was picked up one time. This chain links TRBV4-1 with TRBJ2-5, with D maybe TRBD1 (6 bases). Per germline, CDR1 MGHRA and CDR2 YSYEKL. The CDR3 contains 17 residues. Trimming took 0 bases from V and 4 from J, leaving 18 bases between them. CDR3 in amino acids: CASSQDPPTGWGETQYF. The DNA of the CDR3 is TGCGCCAGCAGCCAAGATCCACCTACAGGGTGGGGAGAGACCCAGTACTTC.

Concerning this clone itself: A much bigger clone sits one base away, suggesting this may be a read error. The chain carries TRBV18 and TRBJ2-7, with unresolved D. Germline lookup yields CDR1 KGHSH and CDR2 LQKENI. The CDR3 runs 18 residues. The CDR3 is CASSPLGIPRKDVYERYF. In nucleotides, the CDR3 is TGTGCCAGCTCACCATTGGGGATCCCCCGGAAGGATGTTTACGAGCGGTACTTC.

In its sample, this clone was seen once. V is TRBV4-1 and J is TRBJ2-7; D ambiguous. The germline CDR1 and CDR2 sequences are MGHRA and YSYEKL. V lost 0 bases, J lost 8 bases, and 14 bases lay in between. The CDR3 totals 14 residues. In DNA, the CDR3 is TGCGCCAGCAGCCAAGACACGACCTCGGGCCAGCAGTACTTC. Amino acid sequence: CASSQDTTSGQQYF.

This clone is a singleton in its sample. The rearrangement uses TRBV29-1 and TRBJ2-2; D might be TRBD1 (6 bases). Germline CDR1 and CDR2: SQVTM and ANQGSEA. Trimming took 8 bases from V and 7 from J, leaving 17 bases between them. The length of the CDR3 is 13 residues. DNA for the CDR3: TGCAGCTCGCGGACAGCGACGGGCGGGGAGCTGTTTTTT. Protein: CSSRTATGGELFF.

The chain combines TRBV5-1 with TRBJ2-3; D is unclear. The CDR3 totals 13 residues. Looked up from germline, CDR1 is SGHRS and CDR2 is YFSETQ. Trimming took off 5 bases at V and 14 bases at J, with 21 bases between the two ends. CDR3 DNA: TGCGCCAGCAGTTCTTGGAACCCAGACTTTCCGTATTTT. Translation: CASSSWNPDFPYF.

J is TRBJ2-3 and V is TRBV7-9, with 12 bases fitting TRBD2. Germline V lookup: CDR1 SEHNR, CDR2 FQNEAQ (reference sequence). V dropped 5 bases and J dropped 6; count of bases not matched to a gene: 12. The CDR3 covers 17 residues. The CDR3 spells CASSGTTSGRVLDTQYF. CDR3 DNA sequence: TGTGCCAGCAGCGGGACGACTAGCGGGAGAGTTTTGGATACGCAGTATTTT.

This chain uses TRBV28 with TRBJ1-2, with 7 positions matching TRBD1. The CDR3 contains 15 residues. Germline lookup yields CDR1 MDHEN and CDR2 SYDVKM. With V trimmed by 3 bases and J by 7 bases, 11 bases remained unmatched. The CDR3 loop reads CASSFLRQGRSGYTF. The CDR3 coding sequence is TGTGCCAGCAGTTTCTTACGACAGGGTAGGAGTGGCTACACCTTC.

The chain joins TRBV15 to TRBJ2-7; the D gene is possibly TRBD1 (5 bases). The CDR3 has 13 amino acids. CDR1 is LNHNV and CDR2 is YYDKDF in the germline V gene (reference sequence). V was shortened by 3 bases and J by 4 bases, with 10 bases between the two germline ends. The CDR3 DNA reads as TGTGCCACCAGCAGGGAAACAGGATACGAGCAGTACTTC. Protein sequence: CATSRETGYEQYF.

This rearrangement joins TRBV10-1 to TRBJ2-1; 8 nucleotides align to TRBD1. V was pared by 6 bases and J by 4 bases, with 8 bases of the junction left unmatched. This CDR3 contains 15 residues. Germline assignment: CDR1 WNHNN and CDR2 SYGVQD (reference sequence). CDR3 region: CASRPGGTPYNEQFF. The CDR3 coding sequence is TGCGCCAGCAGACCAGGGGGCACACCGTACAATGAGCAGTTCTTC.

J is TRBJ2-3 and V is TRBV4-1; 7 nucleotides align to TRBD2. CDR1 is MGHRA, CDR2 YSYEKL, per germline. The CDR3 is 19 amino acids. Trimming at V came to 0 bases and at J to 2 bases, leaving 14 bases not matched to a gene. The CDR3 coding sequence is TGCGCCAGCAGCCAAGATTCGGGCTTTGGGGGGGACTCCACAGATACGCAGTATTTT. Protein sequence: CASSQDSGFGGDSTDTQYF.

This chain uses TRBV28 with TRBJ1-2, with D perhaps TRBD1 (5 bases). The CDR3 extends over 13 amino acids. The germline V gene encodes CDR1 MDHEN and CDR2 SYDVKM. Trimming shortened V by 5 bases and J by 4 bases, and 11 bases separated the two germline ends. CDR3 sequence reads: CASSLRVLYGYTF. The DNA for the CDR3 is TGTGCCAGCAGTCTCAGGGTTCTCTATGGCTACACCTTC.

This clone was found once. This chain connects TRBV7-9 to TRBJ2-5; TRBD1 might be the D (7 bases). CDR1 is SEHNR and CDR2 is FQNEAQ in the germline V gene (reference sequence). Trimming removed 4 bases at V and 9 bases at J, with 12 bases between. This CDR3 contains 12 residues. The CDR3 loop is CASSSTGRPQYF. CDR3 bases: TGTGCCAGCAGCTCGACAGGGAGGCCCCAGTACTTC.

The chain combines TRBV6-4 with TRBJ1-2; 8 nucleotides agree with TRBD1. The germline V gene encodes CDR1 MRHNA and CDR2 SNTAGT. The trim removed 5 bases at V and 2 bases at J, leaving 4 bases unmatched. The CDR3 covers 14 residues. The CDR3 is CASSPDRGNYGYTF. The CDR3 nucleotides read TGTGCCAGCAGTCCAGACAGGGGAAACTATGGCTACACCTTC.